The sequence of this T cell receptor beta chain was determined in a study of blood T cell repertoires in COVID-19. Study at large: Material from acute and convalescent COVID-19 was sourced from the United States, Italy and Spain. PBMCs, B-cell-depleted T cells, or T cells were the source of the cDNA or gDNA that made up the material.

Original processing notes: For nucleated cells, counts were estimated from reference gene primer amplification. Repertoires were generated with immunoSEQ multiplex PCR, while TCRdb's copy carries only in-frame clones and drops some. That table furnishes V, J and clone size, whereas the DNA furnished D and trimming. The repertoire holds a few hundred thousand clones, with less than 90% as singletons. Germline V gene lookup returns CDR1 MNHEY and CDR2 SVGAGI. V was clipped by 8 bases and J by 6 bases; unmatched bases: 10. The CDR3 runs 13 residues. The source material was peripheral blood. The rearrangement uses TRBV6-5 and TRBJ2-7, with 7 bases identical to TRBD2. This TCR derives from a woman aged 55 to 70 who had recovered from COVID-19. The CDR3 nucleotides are TGTGCCAGCTTTTCTAGCGGTCCGCGCGAGCAGTACTTC. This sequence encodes CASFSSGPREQYF.